The sequence of this T cell receptor (beta chain) was determined in a study of response to subunit inactivated influenza vaccine. Overall study findings and caveats: Authors suggested each seasonal flu vaccination may recruit only limited numbers of new T cells.

CDR1 SEHNR and CDR2 FQNEAQ come from the germline V gene (reference sequence). V was pared by 5 bases and J by 5 bases, with 10 bases of the junction left unmatched. The CDR3 is made up of 16 amino acids. TCRdb re-called the RT-PCR reads through MiXCR, storing one row per CDR3 protein. Of 650,000 to 800,000 distinct CDR3 sequences listed, about a fifth are singletons. With regard to this clonotype: No antigen is known for it.

The V call is TRBV7-9, the J call TRBJ2-5; TRBD1 matches 11 bases. The clonotype originates from a man aged 45-60 years who received an inactivated influenza vaccine. The material was PBMCs from blood, obtained roughly 5 days after vaccination. CDR3 in amino acids: CASSLRTGGLRETQYF. CDR3 DNA sequence: TGTGCCAGCAGCCTACGGACAGGGGGCCTTCGCGAGACCCAGTACTTC.